This T cell receptor beta chain comes out of a study of shared clonotypes between healthy human individuals. Broader study findings: Few donors limited the genetic and exposure-history diversity represented.

About this clone: Its antigen is as yet unknown.

This CDR3 contains 11 residues. The germline V gene has CDR1 ENHRY and CDR2 SYGVKD. V dropped 3 bases and J dropped 8 bases, with 7 bases sitting between them. CD45RO negativity and positive selection for CCR7 defined naive CD8 cells, a population that excluded terminally differentiated effector memory CD45RA+ cells. Sequencing used immunoSEQ multiplex PCR; TCRdb keeps in-frame clones, though not all of them. The top ten clones hold around 1.7% of a sample with roughly 2.1 million clones, about 92% of them seen once. The V and J genes are TRBV10-3 and TRBJ1-1; possible D gene TRBD1, 5 bases. What was sequenced was naive CD8+ T cells from PBMCs. The sequence derives from a man between 18 and 29 years old in good health. Some clones in this sample may be carry-over from other donors' samples. The CDR3 bases are TGTGCCATCAGTGACGGGGGGGAAGCTTTCTTT. It codes for CAISDGGEAFF.